This T cell receptor beta chain derives from a study of blood T cell repertoires in COVID-19. Study-wide context: Acute and convalescent COVID-19 samples came from the United States, Italy and Spain. From T cells, B-cell-depleted T cells, or PBMCs came the material, which was cDNA or gDNA.

As originally analysed: Quantification of nucleated cells was approximated via reference gene primer amplification. Some clones are missing from TCRdb's copy, which holds only in-frame ones; the method was immunoSEQ multiplex PCR. That table supplies the V and J calls and clone size; D and trimming were determined from the DNA. The sample lists about 120,000 clones, 80% to 90% occurring once. CDR3 length: 14 residues. Germline V lookup: CDR1 LNHDA, CDR2 SQIVND (reference sequence). V was pared by 9 bases and J by 3 bases, with 16 bases between. The chain carries TRBV19 and TRBJ2-3, with D perhaps TRBD1 (6 bases). This sequence originates from a man between 65 and 80 years old with active or convalescent COVID-19. Material for sequencing was peripheral blood. The CDR3: CASKGRGRTDTQYF. In nucleotides, the CDR3 is TGTGCCAGCAAGGGCAGGGGTAGGACAGATACGCAGTATTTT.